The clone carrying this TCR beta chain was observed a few times. Its antigen is unknown. These data belong to a study of cytomegalovirus exposure and HLA in healthy donors. General study results and limits: Sequencing likely caused a cluster of highly shared sequence variants. Most of the TCR beta V segments (in an earlier analysis) were productive either about 90% or about 30% of the time.

The PCR made use of 60 Vbeta and 13 Jbeta primers. Clones were read by immunoSEQ multiplex PCR, and TCRdb kept only the in-frame ones, dropping some. The table includes about 99,000 clones, approximately 79% detected once. What was sequenced was PBMCs. The origin of this receptor is a man aged 55 to 70 in good health and CMV-seropositive.

The DNA of the CDR3 is TGCGCCAGCAGCCAAGAATCCAGGGCTATCACTGAAGCTTTCTTT. Its protein is CASSQESRAITEAFF. The chain recombines TRBV4-3 with TRBJ1-1, with D possibly being TRBD1 (5 bases). The CDR3 loop spans 15 amino acids. CDR1 LGHNA and CDR2 YSLEER come from the germline V gene. The V end lost 0 bases, the J end lost 4 bases, and 12 bases lay between the germline ends.